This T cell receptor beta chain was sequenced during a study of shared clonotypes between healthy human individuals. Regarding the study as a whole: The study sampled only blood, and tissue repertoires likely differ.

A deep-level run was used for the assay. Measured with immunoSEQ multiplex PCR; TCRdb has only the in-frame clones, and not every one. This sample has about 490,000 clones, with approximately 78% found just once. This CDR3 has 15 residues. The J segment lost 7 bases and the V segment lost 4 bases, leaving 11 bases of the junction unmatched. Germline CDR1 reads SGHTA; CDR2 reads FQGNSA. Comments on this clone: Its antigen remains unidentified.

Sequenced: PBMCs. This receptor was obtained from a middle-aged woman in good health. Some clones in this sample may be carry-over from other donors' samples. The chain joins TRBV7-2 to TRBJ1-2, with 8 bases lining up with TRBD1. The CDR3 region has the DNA TGTGCCAGCAGCTCATATCGACAGGGGATGGTTGGCTACACCTTC. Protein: CASSSYRQGMVGYTF.